This TCR beta chain was sequenced during a study of T cells in Graves' hyperthyroidism and ophthalmopathy. Study findings and constraints: Model-based prediction identified ophthalmopathy a median around 6.7 months prior to its onset.

For this clonotype: Its specificity is unknown. One end of the junction varies from germline; a read error may be responsible.

Diagnoses rested on clinical symptoms, serum thyroxine and TRAb, thyroid ultrasound and orbital computed tomography. RNA transcripts gave rise to amplified TCR beta CDR3 regions. Using the HTBI primer set, a first-round RT-PCR was run on the TCR CDR3. MiXCR, run by TCRdb on the multiplex PCR reads, gives a single entry per CDR3 protein. The sample yields roughly 660,000 distinct CDR3 sequences, 17% seen once. The CDR3 totals 14 residues. Per germline, CDR1 SGHDT and CDR2 YYEEEE. The chain uses TRBV5-6 and TRBJ2-7; 7 bases line up with TRBD2. This clonotype originated in a man aged 45-60 years with Graves' hyperthyroidism. The sequencing input was blood. CDR3 in DNA: TGTGCCAGCACCTTGGCGGGAGCCCCCTACGAGCAGTACTTC. Translation: CASTLAGAPYEQYF.